This T cell receptor beta chain stems from a study of response to subunit inactivated influenza vaccine. Trimming removed 6 bases from V and 1 base from J, with 17 bases in between. The CDR3 is made up of 16 amino acids. Germline assignment: CDR1 MDHEN and CDR2 SYDVKM. TCRdb itself ran the RT-PCR reads through MiXCR, one entry per CDR3 protein. The sample holds roughly 630,000 distinct CDR3 sequences, roughly 15% seen once. Study-wide findings and caveats: Authors suggested that a seasonal influenza vaccination recruits few new T cells each time.

Concerning this clonotype: Antigen: not known.

J is TRBJ2-3 and V is TRBV28; D may match TRBD1 or TRBD2 (5 bases each). This clonotype originated in a man between 45 and 60 years old who received an inactivated influenza vaccine. Sequences were derived from PBMCs from blood, sampled roughly 2 weeks before vaccination. CDR3 sequence reads: CASSPTFGAGTDTQYF. The CDR3 DNA is TGTGCCAGCAGCCCTACTTTCGGGGCTGGCACAGATACGCAGTATTTT.